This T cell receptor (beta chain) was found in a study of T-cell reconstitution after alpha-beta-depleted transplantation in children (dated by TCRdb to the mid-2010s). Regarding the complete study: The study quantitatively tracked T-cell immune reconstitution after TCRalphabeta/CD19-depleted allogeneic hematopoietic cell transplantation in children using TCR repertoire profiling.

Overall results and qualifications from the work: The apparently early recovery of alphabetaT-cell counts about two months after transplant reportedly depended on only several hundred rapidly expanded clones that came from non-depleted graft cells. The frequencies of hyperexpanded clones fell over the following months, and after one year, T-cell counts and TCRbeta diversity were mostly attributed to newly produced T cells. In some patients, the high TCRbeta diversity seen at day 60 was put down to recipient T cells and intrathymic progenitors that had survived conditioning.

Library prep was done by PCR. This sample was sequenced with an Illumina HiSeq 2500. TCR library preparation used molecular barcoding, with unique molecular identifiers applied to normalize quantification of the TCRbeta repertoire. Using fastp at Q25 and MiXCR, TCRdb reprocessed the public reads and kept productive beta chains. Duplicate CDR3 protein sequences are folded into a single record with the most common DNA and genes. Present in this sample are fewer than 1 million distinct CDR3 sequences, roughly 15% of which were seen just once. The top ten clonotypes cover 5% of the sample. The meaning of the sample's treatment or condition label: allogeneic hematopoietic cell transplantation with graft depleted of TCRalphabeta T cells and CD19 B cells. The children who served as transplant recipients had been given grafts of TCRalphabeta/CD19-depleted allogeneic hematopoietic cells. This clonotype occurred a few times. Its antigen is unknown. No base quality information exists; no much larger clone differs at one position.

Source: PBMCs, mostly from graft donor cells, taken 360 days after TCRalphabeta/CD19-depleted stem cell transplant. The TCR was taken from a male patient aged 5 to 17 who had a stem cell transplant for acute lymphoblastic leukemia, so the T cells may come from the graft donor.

This receptor carries the CDR3 CSASGSGNEQFF. The DNA reads as follows: TGCAGTGCTAGCGGGAGTGGTAATGAGCAGTTCTTC. The V and J genes are TRBV20-1 and TRBJ2-1; the D gene is possibly TRBD2, with 6 bases matching. V sheds 3 bases and J sheds 7 bases, leaving 10 bases between their ends. The CDR3 runs 12 residues from the cysteine to the phenylalanine. Left in the record is the CDR3 DNA by itself, 36 bases read in frame from the first base. According to the germline V gene (reference sequence), CDR1 reads DFQATT and CDR2 reads SNEGSKA.